These 13 T cell receptor beta chains were sequenced from one sample in a study of sequential checkpoint blockade in melanoma. Sequenced by immunoSEQ multiplex PCR; TCRdb stores in-frame clones only, minus some. Of about 2,900 clones listed, around 19% are singletons. The treatment was: randomized to nivolumab then ipilimumab (arm A) or the reverse (arm B). This specimen consisted of tumor tissue (inferred from file names), obtained from a patient given nivolumab and ipilimumab in sequence. These receptors were collected from a human donor with melanoma.

In this sample, this clone turned up a few times. This chain links TRBV4-1 with TRBJ1-1; possibly TRBD1 for D (5 bases). CDR3 length: 12 residues. Germline V lookup: CDR1 MGHRA, CDR2 YSYEKL. Between the trimmed V and J ends, which lost 1 base and 11 bases, there was a span of 11 bases. CDR3 sequence: CASSQGQGPAFF. The CDR3, as DNA: TGCGCCAGCAGCCAAGGGCAGGGCCCGGCTTTCTTT.

The V gene is TRBV19, the J gene TRBJ1-5; D gene unclear. The CDR3 is made up of 15 amino acids. The ends were cut back, 3 bases at V and 0 bases at J, with 9 bases in the middle. Germline V gene lookup returns CDR1 LNHDA and CDR2 SQIVND (reference sequence). The CDR3 reads CASSMLVNSNQPQHF. CDR3 nucleotide sequence: TGTGCCAGTAGTATGTTAGTTAATAGCAATCAGCCCCAGCATTTT.

In its sample, this clone was seen a few times. V and J are TRBV11-3 and TRBJ2-1, with 7 bases identical to TRBD2. The length of the CDR3 is 16 residues. The V gene end was trimmed by 5 bases and the J gene end by 6 bases; junction bases not matched to a gene: 13. Germline-derived CDR1 and CDR2 are SGHNT and YENEEA. The CDR3 DNA sequence: TGTGCCAGCAGCCTCTGGACTAGGAGAAGGGTCAATGAGCAGTTCTTC. Residues: CASSLWTRRRVNEQFF.

This clone appeared a few times. In DNA form, the CDR3 reads TGTGCCTGGAGTGAGGCAGGGGGCCAGACCCAGTACTTC. Translated, it gives CAWSEAGGQTQYF. The rearrangement links TRBV30 to TRBJ2-5; 8 positions match TRBD1. The CDR3 runs to 13 residues. Trimming cost V 1 base and J 6 bases; bases outside gene matches: 4. Germline V gene lookup returns CDR1 GTSNPN and CDR2 SVGIG (reference sequence).

This chain connects TRBV15 to TRBJ2-3; D might be TRBD2 (6 bases). V was clipped by 1 base and J by 6 bases, with 14 bases between them. The CDR3 totals 15 residues. Germline CDR1 LNHNV, CDR2 YYDKDF (reference sequence). CDR3 DNA: TGTGCCACCAGCAGAGGGACTAATGTTCGGGATACGCAGTATTTT. It specifies CATSRGTNVRDTQYF.

By sample share, this clone is large. This rearrangement joins TRBV6-8 to TRBJ2-1, with D possibly TRBD1 on 5 matching bases. The germline gives CDR1 MNHGY, CDR2 SAAAGT. This CDR3 spans 14 amino acids. The V end lost 6 bases, the J end lost 8 bases, and 17 bases lay between the germline ends. The CDR3 is CASRDRMVGDEQFF. CDR3 sequence (DNA): TGTGCCAGCAGAGACAGAATGGTAGGGGATGAGCAGTTCTTC.

The J gene is TRBJ1-1, the V gene TRBV5-1; a possible D gene is TRBD1 (5 bases). CDR1 SGHRS and CDR2 YFSETQ come from the germline V gene. V gave up 4 bases and J gave up 4 bases, with 14 bases separating them. CDR3 length equals 14 residues. The CDR3 reads CASSPQAGPTEAFF. The CDR3 nucleotides read TGCGCCAGCAGCCCACAAGCAGGGCCCACTGAAGCTTTCTTT.

This clone showed up many times. The chain links TRBV11-3 to TRBJ1-4, with TRBD1 as a possible D gene (5 bases). Trimming shortened V by 3 bases and J by 3 bases, and 14 bases separated the two germline ends. The CDR3 extends over 16 amino acids. Germline V gives CDR1 SGHNT, CDR2 YENEEA. CDR3 sequence: CASSLASLGANEKLFF. CDR3 nucleotides: TGTGCCAGCAGCTTGGCCTCCTTGGGGGCTAATGAAAAACTGTTTTTT.

This sequence joins TRBV28 and TRBJ2-5; TRBD2 might be the D (5 bases). CDR1 and CDR2 (germline): MDHEN, SYDVKM. V lost 4 bases and J lost 0, with 12 bases in between. The CDR3 sequence is 15 residues long. The DNA of the CDR3 is TGTGCCAGCAGTTCTAGGGAGATGTACCAAGAGACCCAGTACTTC. Its translation: CASSSREMYQETQYF.

This clone is medium-sized by share. The chain uses TRBV6-8 and TRBJ1-5; a weak D match, TRBD1 (6 bases). Germline CDR1 is MNHGY and CDR2 is SAAAGT. The CDR3 contains 12 residues. The ends were cut back, 8 bases at V and 11 bases at J, with 16 bases in the middle. CDR3 sequence reads: CASGQQGGAQHF. The CDR3 DNA reads as TGTGCCAGCGGCCAACAGGGAGGAGCCCAGCATTTT.

This clone was recorded a few times. The genes are TRBV6-8 and TRBJ2-1; weak D call: TRBD1 (6 bases). The CDR3 totals 17 residues. Germline CDR1 is MNHGY and CDR2 is SAAAGT. With 6 bases removed from V and 8 bases from J, the gap between germline ends came to 26 bases. CDR3: CASRRTSTGWSDDEQFF. For the CDR3, the DNA is TGTGCCAGCAGACGGACCTCGACAGGTTGGAGTGATGATGAGCAGTTCTTC.

This clone is medium-sized. The chain employs TRBV9 and TRBJ2-2; D remains unclear. V was pared by 0 bases and J by 7 bases, with 10 bases between. Looked up from germline, CDR1 is SGDLS and CDR2 is YYNGEE. The CDR3 is made up of 14 amino acids. The CDR3 is CASSVEAMGGELFF. DNA of the CDR3: TGTGCCAGCAGCGTAGAGGCCATGGGCGGGGAGCTGTTTTTT.

The sample holds a few counts of this clone. V usage is TRBV6-8 and J usage is TRBJ1-5; 8 nucleotides agree with TRBD1. Per the germline V gene, CDR1 is MNHGY and CDR2 is SAAAGT. V shed 2 bases and J 0 bases; nucleotides not matched to a gene: 12. The CDR3 is made up of 19 amino acids. This CDR3 is CASSYQGLNRGSSNQPQHF. The CDR3, as DNA: TGTGCCAGCAGTTACCAAGGCCTTAACAGGGGGAGTAGCAATCAGCCCCAGCATTTT.